This TCR beta chain was recovered during a study of identical twins. MiXCR was run by TCRdb on the 5' RACE reads, yielding one entry per CDR3 protein. The sample contains hundreds of thousands of distinct CDR3 sequences, 9% to 15% of which appear only once. Germline loops: CDR1 LGHDT, CDR2 YNNKEL (reference sequence). V lost 1 base and J lost 7, with 8 bases in between. The CDR3 has 13 amino acids. This clonotype was counted only a few times. These records were also assigned to another study, of yellow fever vaccine responses in identical twins.

The sequenced sample was PBMCs. The receptor was derived from a woman between 18 and 29 years old in good health. J is TRBJ2-1 and V is TRBV3-1; D not resolved. The CDR3, as DNA: TGTGCCAGCAGCCAAGGTCAGTGGAATGAGCAGTTCTTC. Translated: CASSQGQWNEQFF.